This TCR beta chain came from a study of response to subunit inactivated influenza vaccine. MiXCR was run by TCRdb on the RT-PCR reads, yielding one entry per CDR3 protein. Among approximately 520,000 distinct CDR3 sequences listed, approximately 15% were seen once. This CDR3 contains 11 residues. Deletions cut 6 bases from V and 3 bases from J, with 2 bases between. This clonotype was detected many times. The input for sequencing was CD4+ T cells sorted from PBMCs, taken around 25 months after vaccination. The clonotype was recovered from a man aged 50 to 69 who received an inactivated influenza vaccine. The V gene is TRBV12-3 or TRBV12-4, the J gene TRBJ2-2, with unresolved D. In nucleotides, the CDR3 is TGTGCCAGCAGGTACACCGGGGAGCTGTTTTTT. Residues: CASRYTGELFF.